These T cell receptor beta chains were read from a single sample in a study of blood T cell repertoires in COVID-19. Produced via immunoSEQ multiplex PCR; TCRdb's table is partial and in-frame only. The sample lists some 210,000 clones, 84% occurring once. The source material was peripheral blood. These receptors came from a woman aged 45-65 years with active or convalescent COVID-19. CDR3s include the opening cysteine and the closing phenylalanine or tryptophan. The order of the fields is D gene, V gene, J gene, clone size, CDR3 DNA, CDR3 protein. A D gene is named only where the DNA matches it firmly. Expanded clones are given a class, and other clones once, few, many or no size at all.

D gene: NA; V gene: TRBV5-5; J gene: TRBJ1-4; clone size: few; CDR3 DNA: TGTGCCAGCAGCTCCTCAGGGGTAGAAACAACTAATGAAAAACTGTTTTTT; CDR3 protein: CASSSSGVETTNEKLFF
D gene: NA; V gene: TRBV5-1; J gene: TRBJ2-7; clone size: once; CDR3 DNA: TGCGCCAGCAAGGAATATTGGGGCCGTGGCGAGCAGTACTTC; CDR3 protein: CASKEYWGRGEQYF
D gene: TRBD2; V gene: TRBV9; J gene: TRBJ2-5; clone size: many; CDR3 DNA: TGTGCCAGCAGTCGAGCGGGAGGACAAGAGACCCAGTACTTC; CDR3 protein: CASSRAGGQETQYF
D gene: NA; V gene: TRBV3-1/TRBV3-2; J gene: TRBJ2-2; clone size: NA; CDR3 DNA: TGTGCCAGCAGCCACCTCGGGGAAAACGGGGAGCTGTTTTTT; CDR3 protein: CASSHLGENGELFF
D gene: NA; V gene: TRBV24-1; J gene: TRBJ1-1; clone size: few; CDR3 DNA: TGTGCCACCAGTGCTGGGGGGTATGCTGCTTTCTTT; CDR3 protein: CATSAGGYAAFF
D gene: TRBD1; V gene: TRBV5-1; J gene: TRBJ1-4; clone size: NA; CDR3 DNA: TGCGCCAGCAGCTTACCAGACAGGGGAACTGAAAAACTGTTTTTT; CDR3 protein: CASSLPDRGTEKLFF
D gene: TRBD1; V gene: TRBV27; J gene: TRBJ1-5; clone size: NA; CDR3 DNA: TGTGCCAGCAAATTGGACAGGAATCAGCCCCAGCATTTT; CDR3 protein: CASKLDRNQPQHF
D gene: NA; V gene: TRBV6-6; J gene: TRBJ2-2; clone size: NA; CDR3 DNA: TGTGCCAGCAGTCCCGACAGGAGCTACACCGGGGAGCTGTTTTTT; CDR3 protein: CASSPDRSYTGELFF
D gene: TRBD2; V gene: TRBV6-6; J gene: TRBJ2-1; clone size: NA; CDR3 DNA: TGTGCCAGCAGTTACGGGGCTAGCGGGGGAGACAATGAGCAGTTCTTC; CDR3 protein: CASSYGASGGDNEQFF
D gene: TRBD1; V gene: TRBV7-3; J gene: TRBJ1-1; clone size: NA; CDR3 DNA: TGTGCCAGCAGCCCGGGGACAGGTCTTACTGAAGCTTTCTTT; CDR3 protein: CASSPGTGLTEAFF
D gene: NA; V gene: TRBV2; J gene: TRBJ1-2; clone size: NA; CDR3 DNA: TGTGCCAGCAAACTAGTGGACTATGGCTACACCTTC; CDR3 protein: CASKLVDYGYTF
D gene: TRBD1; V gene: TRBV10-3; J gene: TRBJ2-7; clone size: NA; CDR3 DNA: TGTGCCATCAGTGAGTTGGCAGGGGGTACCTACGAGCAGTACTTC; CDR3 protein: CAISELAGGTYEQYF
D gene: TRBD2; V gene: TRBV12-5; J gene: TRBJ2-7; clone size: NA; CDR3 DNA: TGTGCTAGTGGTTTGTCATCTAGCGGGGTCAACTACGAGCAGTACTTC; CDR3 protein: CASGLSSSGVNYEQYF
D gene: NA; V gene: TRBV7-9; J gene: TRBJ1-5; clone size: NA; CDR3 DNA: TGTGCCAGCAGCTTAACGGCCCCGGGTTCACCCCAGCATTTT; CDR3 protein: CASSLTAPGSPQHF
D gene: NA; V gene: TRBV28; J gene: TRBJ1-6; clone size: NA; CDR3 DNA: TGTGCCAGCAGTCCGTTGGGGGCTGGCTATAATTCACCCCTCCACTTT; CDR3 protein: CASSPLGAGYNSPLHF
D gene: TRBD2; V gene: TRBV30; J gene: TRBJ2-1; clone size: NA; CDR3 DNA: TGTGCCTGGAACCTCGGCGGGAGGTCTGAGCAGTTCTTC; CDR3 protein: CAWNLGGRSEQFF
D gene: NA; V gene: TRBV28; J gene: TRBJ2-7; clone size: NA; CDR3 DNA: TGTGCCAGCCTTGACCTTACAGGTGGATACGAGCAGTACTTC; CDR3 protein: CASLDLTGGYEQYF
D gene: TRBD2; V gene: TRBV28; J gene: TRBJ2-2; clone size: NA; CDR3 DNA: TGTGCCAGCAGTTTATTAGTGGGTAGCGGGAGTTACAACACCGGGGAGCTGTTTTTT; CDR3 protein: CASSLLVGSGSYNTGELFF
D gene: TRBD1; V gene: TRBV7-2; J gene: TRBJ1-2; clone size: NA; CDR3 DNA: TGTGCCAGCAGCCACCGACAGGGCGACTATGGCTACACCTTC; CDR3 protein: CASSHRQGDYGYTF
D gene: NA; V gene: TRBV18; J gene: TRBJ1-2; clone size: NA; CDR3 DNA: TGTGCCAGCTCTAGGGCTCTGGACAGCTATGGCTACACCTTC; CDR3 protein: CASSRALDSYGYTF
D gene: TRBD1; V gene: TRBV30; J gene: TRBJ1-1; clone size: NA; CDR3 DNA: TGTGCCTGGAGTCCCGGGACAGCTGAAGCTTTCTTT; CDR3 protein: CAWSPGTAEAFF
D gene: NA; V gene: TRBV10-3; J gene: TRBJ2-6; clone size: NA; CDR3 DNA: TGTGCCATCAGTGAGAGTAGCTCTGGGGCCAACGTCCTGACTTTC; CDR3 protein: CAISESSSGANVLTF
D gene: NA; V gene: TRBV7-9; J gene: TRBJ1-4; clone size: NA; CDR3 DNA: TGTGCCAGCAGCTTTGCCGCCCCGGGGGTAAAACTGTTTTTT; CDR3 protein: CASSFAAPGVKLFF
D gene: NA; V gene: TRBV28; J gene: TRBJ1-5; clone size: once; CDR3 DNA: TGTGCCAGCAGTTTGAGGCAGATCAATCAGCCCCAGCATTTT; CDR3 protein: CASSLRQINQPQHF
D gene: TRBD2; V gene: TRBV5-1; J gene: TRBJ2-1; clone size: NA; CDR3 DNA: TGCGCCAGCAGCCGGGGACTAGCGGGAGAAAATGAGCAGTTCTTC; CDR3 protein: CASSRGLAGENEQFF
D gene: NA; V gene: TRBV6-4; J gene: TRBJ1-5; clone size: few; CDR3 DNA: TGTGCCAGCAGTGACTCCGAGGGATTGCGGAGCAATCAGCCCCAGCATTTT; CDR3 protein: CASSDSEGLRSNQPQHF
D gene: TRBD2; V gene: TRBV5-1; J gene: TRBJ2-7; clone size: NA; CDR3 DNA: TGCGCCAGCAGCTTGGGCACTAGCGGTTTCTCCTACGAGCAGTACTTC; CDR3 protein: CASSLGTSGFSYEQYF
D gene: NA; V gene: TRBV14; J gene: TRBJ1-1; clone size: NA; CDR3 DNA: TGTGCCAGCAGCCAAGGCATGGCTCGAGAAGCTTTCTTT; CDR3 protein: CASSQGMAREAFF
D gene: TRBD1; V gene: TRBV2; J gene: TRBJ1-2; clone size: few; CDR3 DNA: TGTGCCAGCACTATACAGGGGAACTATGGCTACACCTTC; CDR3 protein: CASTIQGNYGYTF
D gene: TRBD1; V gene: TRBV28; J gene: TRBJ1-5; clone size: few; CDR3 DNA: TGTGCCAGCAGTTTTGGGACAGGCAATCAGCCCCAGCATTTT; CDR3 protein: CASSFGTGNQPQHF
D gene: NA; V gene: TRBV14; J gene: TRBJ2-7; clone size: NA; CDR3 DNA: TGTGCCAGCAGCCAAGGTCGGTCCGAGCAGTACTTC; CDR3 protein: CASSQGRSEQYF
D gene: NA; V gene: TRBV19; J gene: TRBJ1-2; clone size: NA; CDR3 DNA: TGTGCCACCGGGACAACCACTGCGCGCTTCACCTTC; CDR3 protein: CATGTTTARFTF
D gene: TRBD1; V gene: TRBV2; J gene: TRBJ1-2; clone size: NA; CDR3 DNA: TGTGCCAGCAGCCGTGGGACAGGGGGCGCTTCTGGCTACACCTTC; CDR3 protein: CASSRGTGGASGYTF
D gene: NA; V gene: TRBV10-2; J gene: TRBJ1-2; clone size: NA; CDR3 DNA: TGCGCCAGCACCGAGGCGGGGACGGGTAACTATGGCTACACCTTC; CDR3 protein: CASTEAGTGNYGYTF
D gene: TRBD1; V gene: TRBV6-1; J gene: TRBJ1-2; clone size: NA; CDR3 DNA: TGTGCCAGCAGTGAAGTACAGGGGGCCGATGGCTACACCTTC; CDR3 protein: CASSEVQGADGYTF
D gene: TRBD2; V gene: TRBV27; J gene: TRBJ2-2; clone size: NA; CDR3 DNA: TGTGCCAGCAGAAAAACCCCGGGACTAGCGGGAGCGAAGGACACCGGGGAGCTGTTTTTT; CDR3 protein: CASRKTPGLAGAKDTGELFF
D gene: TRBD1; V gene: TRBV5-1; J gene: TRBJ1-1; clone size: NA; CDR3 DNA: TGCGCCAGCAGCTTGGGGACAGGGAGAAACACTGAAGCTTTCTTT; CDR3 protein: CASSLGTGRNTEAFF
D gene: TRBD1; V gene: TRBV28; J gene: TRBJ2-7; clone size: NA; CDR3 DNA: TGTGCCAGCTTTGGCAGGGGGCACTACGAGCAGTACTTC; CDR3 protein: CASFGRGHYEQYF
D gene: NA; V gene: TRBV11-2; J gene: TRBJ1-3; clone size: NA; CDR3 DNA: TGTGCCAGCAGCTCCTACCCACAGGCGGTATGGGGAAACACCATATATTTT; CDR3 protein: CASSSYPQAVWGNTIYF
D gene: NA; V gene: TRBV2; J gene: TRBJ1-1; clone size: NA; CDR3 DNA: TGTGCCAGCATCATTGGGGGAGGGGGCACTGAAGCTTTCTTT; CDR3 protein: CASIIGGGGTEAFF